This TCR beta chain was sequenced during a study of cytomegalovirus exposure and HLA in healthy donors. Regarding donors, all were healthy bone marrow donors. General study points: The analysis excluded some indistinguishable V segments, including TRBV6-2 and TRBV6-3. Earlier results showed most TCR beta V segments being productive about 87% or about 30% of the time.

PCR involved 60 Vbeta and 13 Jbeta primers. Study processing details: About 12 million shared chains were among the about 80 million unique TCR beta chains that a later analysis counted. Libraries were prepared by immunoSEQ multiplex PCR; TCRdb keeps only in-frame clonotypes and omits some of them. V and J calls and clone size are given by that table; D and trimming were obtained from the DNA. The sample holds 200,000 to 250,000 clones, 81% seen once. The V gene's germline CDR1 is SGHRS and CDR2 YFSETQ. The V gene lost 4 bases and the J gene lost 9 bases, with 14 bases spanning the gap. The CDR3 covers 14 residues. Concerning this clone: The antigen remains undetermined.

This receptor was taken from a woman in her sixties in good health and CMV-seropositive. The sequenced sample was PBMCs. The genes are TRBV5-1 and TRBJ1-6; D ambiguous. The CDR3 sequence is CASSSGQAFSPLHF. CDR3 in DNA: TGCGCCAGCAGCAGTGGGCAGGCATTTTCACCCCTCCACTTT.